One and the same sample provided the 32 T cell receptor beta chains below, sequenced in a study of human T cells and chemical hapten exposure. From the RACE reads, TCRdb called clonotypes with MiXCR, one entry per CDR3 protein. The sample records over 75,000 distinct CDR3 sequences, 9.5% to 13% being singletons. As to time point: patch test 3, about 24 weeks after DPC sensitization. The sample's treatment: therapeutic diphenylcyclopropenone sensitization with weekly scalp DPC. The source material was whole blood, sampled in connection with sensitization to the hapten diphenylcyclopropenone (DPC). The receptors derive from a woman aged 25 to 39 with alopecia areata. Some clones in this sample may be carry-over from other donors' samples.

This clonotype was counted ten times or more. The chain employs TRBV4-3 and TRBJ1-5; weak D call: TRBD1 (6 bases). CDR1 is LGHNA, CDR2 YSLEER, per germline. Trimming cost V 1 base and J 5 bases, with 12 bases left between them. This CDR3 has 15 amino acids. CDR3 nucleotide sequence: TGCGCCAGCAGCCAAGGTACAGGGATGGATCAGCCCCAGCATTTT. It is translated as CASSQGTGMDQPQHF.

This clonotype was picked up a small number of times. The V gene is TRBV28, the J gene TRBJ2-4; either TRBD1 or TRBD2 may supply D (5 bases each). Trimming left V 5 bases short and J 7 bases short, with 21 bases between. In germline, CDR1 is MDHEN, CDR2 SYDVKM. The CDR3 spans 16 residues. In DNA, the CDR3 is TGTGCCAGCAGTCTCCACGCCGGGGTAAGACAGAACATTCAGTACTTC. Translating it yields CASSLHAGVRQNIQYF. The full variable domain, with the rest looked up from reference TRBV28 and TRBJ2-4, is DVKVTQSSRYLVKRTGEKVFLECVQDMDHENMFWYRQDPGLGLRLIYFSYDVKMKEKGDIPEGYSVSREKKERFSLILESASTNQTSMYLCASSLHAGVRQNIQYFGAGTRLSVL.

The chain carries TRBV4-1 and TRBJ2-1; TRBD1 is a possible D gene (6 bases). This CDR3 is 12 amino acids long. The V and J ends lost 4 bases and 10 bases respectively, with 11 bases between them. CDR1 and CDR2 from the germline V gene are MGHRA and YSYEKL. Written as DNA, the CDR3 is TGCGCCAGCAGCCCAACAGGGCCAGAGCAGTTCTTC. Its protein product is CASSPTGPEQFF.

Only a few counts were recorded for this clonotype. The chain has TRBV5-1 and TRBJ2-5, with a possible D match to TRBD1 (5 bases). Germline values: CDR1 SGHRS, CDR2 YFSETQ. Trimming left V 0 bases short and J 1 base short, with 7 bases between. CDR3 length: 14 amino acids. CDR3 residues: CASSLGTFQETQYF. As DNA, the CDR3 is TGCGCCAGCAGCTTGGGGACATTCCAAGAGACCCAGTACTTC.

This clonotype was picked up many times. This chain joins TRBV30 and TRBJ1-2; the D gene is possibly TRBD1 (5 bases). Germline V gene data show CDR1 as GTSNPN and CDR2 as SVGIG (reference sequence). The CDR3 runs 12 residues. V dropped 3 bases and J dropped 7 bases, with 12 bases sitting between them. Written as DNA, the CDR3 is TGTGCCTGGAGCCCCCAGGGCCCTGGCTACACCTTC. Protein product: CAWSPQGPGYTF.

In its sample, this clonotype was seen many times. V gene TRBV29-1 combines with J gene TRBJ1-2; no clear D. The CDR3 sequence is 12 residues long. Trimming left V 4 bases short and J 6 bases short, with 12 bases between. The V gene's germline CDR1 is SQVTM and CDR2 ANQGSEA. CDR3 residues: CSVALVGHGYTF. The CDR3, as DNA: TGCAGCGTTGCATTGGTTGGCCATGGCTACACCTTC. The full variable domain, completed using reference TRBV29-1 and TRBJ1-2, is SAVISQKPSRDICQRGTSLTIQCQVDSQVTMMFWYRQQPGQSLTLIATANQGSEATYESGFVIDKFPISRPNLTFSTLTVSNMSPEDSSIYLCSVALVGHGYTFGSGTRLTVV.

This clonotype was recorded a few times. Here the CDR3 reads CASSVAGRETQYF. The CDR3 nucleotides read TGTGCCAGCAGCGTAGCAGGACGAGAGACCCAGTACTTC. This sequence joins TRBV9 and TRBJ2-5; D is undetermined. The CDR3 is made up of 13 amino acids. Germline V lookup: CDR1 SGDLS, CDR2 YYNGEE. V lost 0 bases to trimming and J lost 4 bases, with 7 bases between them. Together with reference TRBV9 and TRBJ2-5, the CDR3 gives the full variable domain: DSGVTQTPKHLITATGQRVTLRCSPRSGDLSVYWYQQSLDQGLQFLIQYYNGEERAKGNILERFSAQQFPDLHSELNLSSLELGDSALYFCASSVAGRETQYFGPGTRLLVL.

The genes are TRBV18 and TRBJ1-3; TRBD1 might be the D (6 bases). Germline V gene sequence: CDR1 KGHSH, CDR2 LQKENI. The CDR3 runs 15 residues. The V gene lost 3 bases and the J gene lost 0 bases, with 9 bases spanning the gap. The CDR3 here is CASSPDSNSGNTIYF. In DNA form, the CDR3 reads TGTGCCAGCTCACCGGACAGCAACTCTGGAAACACCATATATTTT.

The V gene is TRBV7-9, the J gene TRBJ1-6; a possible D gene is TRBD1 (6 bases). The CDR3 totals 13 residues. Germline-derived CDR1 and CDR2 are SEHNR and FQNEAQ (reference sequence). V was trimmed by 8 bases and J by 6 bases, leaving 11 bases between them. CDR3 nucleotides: TGTGCCAGCGGAGGACAGACTAATTCACCCCTCCACTTT. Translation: CASGGQTNSPLHF.

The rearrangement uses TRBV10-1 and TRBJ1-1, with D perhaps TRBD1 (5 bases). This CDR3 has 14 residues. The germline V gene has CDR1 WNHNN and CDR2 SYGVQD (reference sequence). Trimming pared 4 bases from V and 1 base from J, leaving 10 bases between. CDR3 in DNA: TGCGCCAGCAGTGGAGGGACGGAGAACACTGAAGCTTTCTTT. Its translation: CASSGGTENTEAFF.

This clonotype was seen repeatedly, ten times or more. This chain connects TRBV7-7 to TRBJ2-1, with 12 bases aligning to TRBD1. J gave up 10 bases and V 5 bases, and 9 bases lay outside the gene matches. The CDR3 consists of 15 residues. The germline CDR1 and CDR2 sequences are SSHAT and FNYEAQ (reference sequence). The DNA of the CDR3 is TGTGCCAGCAGCCAACCGGGACAGGGGGCAGAAGAGCAGTTCTTC. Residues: CASSQPGQGAEEQFF.

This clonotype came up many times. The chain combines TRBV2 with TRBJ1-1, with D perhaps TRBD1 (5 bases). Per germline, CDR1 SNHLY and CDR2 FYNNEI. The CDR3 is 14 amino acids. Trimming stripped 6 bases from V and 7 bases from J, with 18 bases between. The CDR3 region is CASREATGVIEAFF. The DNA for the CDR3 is TGTGCCAGCAGAGAGGCCACAGGTGTAATTGAAGCTTTCTTT. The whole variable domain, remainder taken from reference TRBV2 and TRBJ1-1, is EPEVTQTPSHQVTQMGQEVILRCVPISNHLYFYWYRQILGQKVEFLVSFYNNEISEKSEIFDDQFSVERPDGSNFTLKIRSTKLEDSAMYFCASREATGVIEAFFGQGTRLTVV.

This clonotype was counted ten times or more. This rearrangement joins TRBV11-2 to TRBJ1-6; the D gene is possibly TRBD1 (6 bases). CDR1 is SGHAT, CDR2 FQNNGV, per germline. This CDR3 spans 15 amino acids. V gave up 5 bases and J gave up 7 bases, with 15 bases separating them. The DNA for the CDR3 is TGTGCCAGCAGCCCCCCACAAGGACAGAATTCACCCCTCCACTTT. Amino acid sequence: CASSPPQGQNSPLHF.

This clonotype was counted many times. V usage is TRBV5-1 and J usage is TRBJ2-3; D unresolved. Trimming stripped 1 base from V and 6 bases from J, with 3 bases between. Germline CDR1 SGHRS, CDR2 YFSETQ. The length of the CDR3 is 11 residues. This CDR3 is CASSLQDTQYF. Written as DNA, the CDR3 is TGCGCCAGCAGCTTGCAGGATACGCAGTATTTT.

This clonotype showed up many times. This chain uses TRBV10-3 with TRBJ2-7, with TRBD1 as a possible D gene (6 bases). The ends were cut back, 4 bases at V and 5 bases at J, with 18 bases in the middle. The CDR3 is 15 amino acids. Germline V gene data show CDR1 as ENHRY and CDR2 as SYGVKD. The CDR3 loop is CAISVLSGQINEQYF. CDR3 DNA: TGTGCCATCAGTGTATTGTCCGGACAGATCAACGAGCAGTACTTC.

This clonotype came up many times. CDR3: CASSFDATTDTQYF. The DNA for the CDR3 is TGTGCCAGCAGCTTCGACGCCACGACAGATACGCAGTATTTT. V usage is TRBV7-9 and J usage is TRBJ2-3, with D unclear. The CDR3 has 14 amino acids. Germline loops: CDR1 SEHNR, CDR2 FQNEAQ (reference sequence). The V end was cut by 3 bases, the J end by 3 bases, with 10 bases between.

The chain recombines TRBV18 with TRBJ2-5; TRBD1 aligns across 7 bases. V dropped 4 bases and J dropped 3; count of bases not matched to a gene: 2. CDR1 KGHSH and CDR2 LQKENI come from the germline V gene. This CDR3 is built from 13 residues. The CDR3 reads CASSRDREETQYF. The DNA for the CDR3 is TGTGCCAGCTCACGAGACAGGGAAGAGACCCAGTACTTC.

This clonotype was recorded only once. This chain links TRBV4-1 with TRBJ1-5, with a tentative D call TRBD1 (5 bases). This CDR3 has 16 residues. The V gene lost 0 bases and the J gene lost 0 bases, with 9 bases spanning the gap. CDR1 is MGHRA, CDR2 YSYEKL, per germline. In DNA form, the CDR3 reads TGCGCCAGCAGCCAAGACGGTCAGGGTAGCAATCAGCCCCAGCATTTT. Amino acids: CASSQDGQGSNQPQHF.

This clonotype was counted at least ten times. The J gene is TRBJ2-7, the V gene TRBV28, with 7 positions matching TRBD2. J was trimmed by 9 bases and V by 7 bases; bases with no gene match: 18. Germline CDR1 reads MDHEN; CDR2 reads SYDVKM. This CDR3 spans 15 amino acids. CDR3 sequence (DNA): TGTGCCAGCAAGGCCGGACCCAAGCGGGATGGGGGGCAGTACTTC. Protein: CASKAGPKRDGGQYF.

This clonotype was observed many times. For the CDR3, the DNA is TGCAGTGCTAGAGTTGGCAGCCCTCAAGAGACCCAGTACTTC. It translates to CSARVGSPQETQYF. This chain links TRBV20-1 with TRBJ2-5; unclear D gene. Trimming left V 1 base short and J 2 bases short, with 11 bases between. The CDR3 consists of 14 residues. Per germline, CDR1 DFQATT and CDR2 SNEGSKA (reference sequence).

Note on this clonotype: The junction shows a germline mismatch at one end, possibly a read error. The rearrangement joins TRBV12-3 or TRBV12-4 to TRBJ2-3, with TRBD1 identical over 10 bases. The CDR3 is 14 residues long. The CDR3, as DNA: TGTGCCGGCAGCCTGACAGGGGGCAGAGATACGCAGTATTTT. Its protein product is CAGSLTGGRDTQYF.

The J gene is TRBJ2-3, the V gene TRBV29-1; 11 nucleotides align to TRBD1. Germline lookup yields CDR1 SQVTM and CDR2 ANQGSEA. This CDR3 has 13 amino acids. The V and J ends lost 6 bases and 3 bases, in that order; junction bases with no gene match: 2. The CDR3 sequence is CSVGTGGTDTQYF. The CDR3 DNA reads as TGCAGCGTCGGGACAGGGGGGACAGATACGCAGTATTTT.

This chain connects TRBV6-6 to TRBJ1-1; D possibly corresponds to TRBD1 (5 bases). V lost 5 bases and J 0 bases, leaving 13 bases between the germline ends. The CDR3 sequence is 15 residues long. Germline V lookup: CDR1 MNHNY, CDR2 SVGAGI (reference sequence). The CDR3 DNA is TGTGCCAGCAGTCCCGGGGGAGGACTGAACACTGAAGCTTTCTTT. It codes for CASSPGGGLNTEAFF.

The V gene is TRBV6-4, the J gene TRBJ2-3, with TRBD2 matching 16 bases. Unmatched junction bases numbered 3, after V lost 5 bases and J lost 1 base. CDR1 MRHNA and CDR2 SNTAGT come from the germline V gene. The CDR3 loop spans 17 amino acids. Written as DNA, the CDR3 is TGTGCCAGCAGTTCCGGGACTAGCGGGGGGGGCACAGATACGCAGTATTTT. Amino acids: CASSSGTSGGGTDTQYF.

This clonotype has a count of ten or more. CDR3 region: CASSPTGAGGYNEQFF. The CDR3, as DNA: TGTGCCAGCAGCCCGACCGGCGCGGGAGGGTACAATGAGCAGTTCTTC. This rearrangement joins TRBV4-2 to TRBJ2-1, with TRBD2 identical over 9 bases. The junction had 8 bases not matched to a gene; V was cut back by 4 bases and J by 4 bases. Germline V gene data show CDR1 as LGHNA and CDR2 as YNFKEQ. The CDR3 spans 16 residues.

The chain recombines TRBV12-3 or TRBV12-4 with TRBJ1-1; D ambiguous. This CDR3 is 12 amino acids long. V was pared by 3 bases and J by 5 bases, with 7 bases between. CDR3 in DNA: TGTGCCAGCAGTTTGCGGCGGACTGAAGCTTTCTTT. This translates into CASSLRRTEAFF.

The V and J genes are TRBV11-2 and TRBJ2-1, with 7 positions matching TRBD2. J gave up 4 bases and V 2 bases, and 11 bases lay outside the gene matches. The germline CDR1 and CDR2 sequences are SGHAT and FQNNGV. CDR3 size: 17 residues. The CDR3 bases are TGTGCCAGCAGCTTACTTACTGCCCGGGGGGTATACAATGAGCAGTTCTTC. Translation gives CASSLLTARGVYNEQFF.

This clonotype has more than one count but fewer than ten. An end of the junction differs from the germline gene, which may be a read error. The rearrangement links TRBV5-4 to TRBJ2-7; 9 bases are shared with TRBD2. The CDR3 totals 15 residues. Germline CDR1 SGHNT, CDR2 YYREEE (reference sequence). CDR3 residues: CASSLEPQREASILF. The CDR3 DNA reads TGTGCCAGCAGCTTGGAACCCCAGCGGGAGGCCTCCATTCTCTTC.

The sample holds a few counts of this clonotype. The CDR3 DNA follows: TGTGCCAGCAGTGTTGGACTAGCGGAAACCGGGGAGCTGTTTTTT. It specifies CASSVGLAETGELFF. The chain uses TRBV6-1 and TRBJ2-2; 10 bases agree with TRBD2. CDR1 is MNHNS, CDR2 SASEGT, per germline. Trimming removed 4 bases from V and 5 bases from J; junction bases left unmatched: 4. The CDR3 sequence is 15 residues long.

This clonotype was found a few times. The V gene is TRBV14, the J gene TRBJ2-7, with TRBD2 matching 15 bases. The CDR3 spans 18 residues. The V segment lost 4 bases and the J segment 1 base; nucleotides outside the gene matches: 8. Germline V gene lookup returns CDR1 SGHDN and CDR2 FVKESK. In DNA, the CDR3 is TGTGCCAGCAGCCCCACATGGGGACTAGCGGGGGGTTCCTACGAGCAGTACGTC. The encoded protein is CASSPTWGLAGGSYEQYV.

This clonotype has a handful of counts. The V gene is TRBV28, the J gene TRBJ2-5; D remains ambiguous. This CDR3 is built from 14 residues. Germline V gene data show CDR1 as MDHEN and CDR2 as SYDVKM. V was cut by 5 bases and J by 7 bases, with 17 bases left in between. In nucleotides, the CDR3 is TGTGCCAGCAGTCGGCCCGCCGGTCCTTGGACCCAGTACTTC. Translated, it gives CASSRPAGPWTQYF.

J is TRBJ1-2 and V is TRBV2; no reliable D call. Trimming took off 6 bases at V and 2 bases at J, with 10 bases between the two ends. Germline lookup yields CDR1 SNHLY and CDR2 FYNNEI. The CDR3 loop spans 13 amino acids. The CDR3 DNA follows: TGTGCCAGCAGAGAGGACGGAAACTATGGCTACACCTTC. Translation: CASREDGNYGYTF.